This entry lists 2 T cell receptor beta chains sequenced from one sample in a study of spatial heterogeneity in lung cancer. The time point here: sample taken at primary tumor resection. From tumor, nontumor lung or frozen PBMC, whole RNA was taken unsorted for sequencing. In TCRdb, the 5' RACE reads were re-called with MiXCR into one record per CDR3 protein. Among roughly 48,000 distinct CDR3 sequences, approximately 5.7% were seen once, and the ten largest hold more than 9.5%. The sequences come from PBMCs, collected at surgery. These receptor sequences come from a male donor with early-stage non-small cell lung cancer.

Ten or more counts support this clonotype. V is TRBV4-1 and J is TRBJ2-7; tentatively, D is TRBD1 or TRBD2 (5 bases each). Trimming cost V 4 bases and J 7 bases, with 20 bases left between them. CDR1 and CDR2 (germline): MGHRA, YSYEKL. The CDR3 sequence is 15 residues long. CDR3 sequence reads: CASSPIRPFEGEQYF. The CDR3 coding sequence is TGCGCCAGCAGCCCAATCCGACCCTTTGAGGGGGAGCAGTACTTC.

This clonotype came up many times. A junction boundary mismatches the germline segment, possibly from a read error. The chain recombines TRBV7-7 with TRBJ2-3; the D gene is possibly TRBD1 (7 bases). The CDR3 has 18 amino acids. Germline-derived CDR1 and CDR2 are SSHAT and FNYEAQ (reference sequence). CDR3 coding DNA: TGTGCTAGCAGCTTAGTCTCGGAGGGACAGCCAAGCACAGATACGCAGTATTTT. Translating gives CASSLVSEGQPSTDTQYF.